This T cell receptor beta chain came from a study of T cell responses to AZD1222 COVID-19 vaccine (dated by TCRdb to the early 2020s). For the wider study: TCR sequencing was performed for 233 trial participants, of whom some 200 were given two doses of AZD1222 and 26 were given two doses of MenACWY control vaccine. Trial participants were enrolled by age into subgroups of 18-55, 56-69 and 70-plus years, and around 150, 28 and 57 TCR-sequenced participants, respectively, were included in these subgroups.

Points the paper makes about the study in general: The vaccine-associated CD4 TCRs covered the entire spike protein, and the dominant responses fell in regions 160-218 and 743-854. In the small 56-69-year group, the increase in depth fell short of significance, most likely because of low power. Conclusions about previously exposed vaccinees were limited because only a handful of AZD1222 recipients were SARS-CoV-2 seropositive at baseline. Reportedly, close to half of the unique spike-specific TCRs recognized epitopes lying outside the regions that are mutated in the B.1.351 and B.1.1.7 variants. Participants were mostly white British, with more females than males. The authors suggested clonal diversity may have been underestimated. Because no day 14 peak-response samples were available, repertoires were characterized only after the peak T cell response. A significant rise in spike-specific TCR breadth and depth was observed after two AZD1222 doses relative to day 0 and relative to MenACWY recipients.

The CDR3 regions of human TCRbeta chains were analyzed by immunosequencing. As for the authors' bioinformatics: Repertoire TCRs were checked for matches against a reference library of SARS-CoV-2-specific TCRs that had been generated using the MIRA antigen-specificity platform. Breadth meant the fraction of unique TCRs that were SARS-CoV-2-associated, whereas depth meant the fraction of total T cells that were SARS-CoV-2-associated. Using the MIRA data, every spike-specific TCR was mapped to the spike region that the TCR reacted to and assigned to either a CD4 or a CD8 class. Log10-transformed breadth and depth values were compared by one-way ANOVA with Sidak's multiple comparisons tests. What TCRdb holds here is the immuneACCESS table cut down to in-frame rearrangements. Part of the clones is not present; checked against another copy, under half of the missing clones reflect an unresolved V gene, and the others are unexplained. Clone size and the V and J calls come from that table; the DNA yielded D and trimming. The table for this sample lists about 160,000 clones; 92% of them were counted only once. The ten largest clones add up to approximately 3.6% of the sample.

Read against the paper, the sample's time point label means: about 28 days (+/-7) after the second vaccine dose. AZD1222 recipients given second doses at about 4 weeks or at about 12 weeks were pooled, since spike-specific TCR depth and breadth were not found to differ between the two schedules. Vaccinee samples were obtained from the UK trials COV001 and COV002, which included a single-blind randomized controlled phase 2/3 trial of AZD1222 (ChAdOx1 nCoV-19) in healthy adults. Trial participant PBMC samples were collected at day 0 and day 28 after the second dose for TCRbeta chain sequencing. Compared with germline, V lacks 5 bases and J lacks 3 bases; bases without a gene match: 9. The CDR3 covers 15 residues, taking in both the cysteine and the phenylalanine. Only the CDR3 portion is preserved as DNA: 45 bases, with reading frame beginning at the first base. CDR1 and CDR2, looked up from the germline V gene, are SGHTA and FQGNSA.

Points on this clone: The specificity of this receptor is unknown. No much larger clone exists at a distance of one base, and base qualities are not known.

The sample here was peripheral blood, taken 28 days after the second AZD1222 dose. Recombination linked TRBV7-2 to TRBJ1-1; TRBD1 lines up with 7 middle nucleotides. This receptor was taken from an adult who received the AZD1222 COVID-19 vaccine. CDR3 sequence: CASSPRRQGYTEAFF. The DNA is TGTGCCAGCAGCCCCCGCCGACAGGGATACACTGAAGCTTTCTTT.